Each of the 5 T cell receptor beta chains below was sequenced from the same sample in a study of T cell repertoires in cytomegalovirus infection. One entry per CDR3 protein, called by TCRdb with MiXCR from the reads. The sample includes roughly 920,000 distinct CDR3 sequences, 31% of them seen just once. These receptors lack a known antigen. The material was cultured CD8+ T cells from PBMCs, obtained from culture after CMV antigen stimulation. These TCRs come from a human donor in good health (CMV status not recorded). Some clones in this sample may be carry-over from other donors' samples.

V and J are TRBV7-6 and TRBJ2-7, with 10 positions matching TRBD1. J was trimmed by 3 bases and V by 5 bases; bases with no gene match: 7. The germline V gene encodes CDR1 SGHVS and CDR2 FNYEAQ. CDR3 length equals 15 residues. CDR3 DNA: TGTGCCAGCAGCGACCGGGACAGGGGAATCTACGAGCAGTACTTC. Translating it yields CASSDRDRGIYEQYF.

J is TRBJ1-2 and V is TRBV5-4, with 8 bases matching TRBD1. This CDR3 has 14 amino acids. V gave up 7 bases and J gave up 3 bases; unmatched junction bases: 8. Germline CDR1 and CDR2: SGHNT and YYREEE (reference sequence). CDR3 residues: CASGPTGDHYGYTF. The DNA of the CDR3 is TGTGCCAGCGGGCCGACAGGGGATCACTATGGCTACACCTTC.

This clonotype came up a few times. The chain employs TRBV7-2 and TRBJ2-7, with 8 bases that match TRBD2. Trimming cost V 7 bases and J 6 bases; bases outside gene matches: 8. The CDR3 is 13 amino acids. Germline loops: CDR1 SGHTA, CDR2 FQGNSA. The CDR3 region is CASNLGGGGEQYF. The DNA for the CDR3 is TGTGCCAGCAACCTCGGGGGGGGCGGCGAGCAGTACTTC.

This clonotype was counted a few times. V is TRBV6-6 and J is TRBJ1-1; D call uncertain. Trimming removed 6 bases at V and 0 bases at J, with 14 bases between. Germline V gene sequence: CDR1 MNHNY, CDR2 SVGAGI (reference sequence). The CDR3 loop spans 15 amino acids. The CDR3 sequence: CASRPLTEMNTEAFF. CDR3 nucleotide sequence: TGTGCCAGCAGACCTCTGACGGAGATGAACACTGAAGCTTTCTTT.

This chain connects TRBV12-5 to TRBJ2-7; D gene unclear. V lost 6 bases and J lost 7, with 16 bases in between. The CDR3 consists of 13 residues. In germline, CDR1 is LGHNT, CDR2 FRNRAP. The CDR3 reads CASGLRPRQEQYF. Here the CDR3 DNA reads TGTGCTAGTGGGCTGAGACCACGCCAGGAGCAGTACTTC.